Sequencing of this TCR beta chain was carried out in a study of a mutant IDH1 vaccine in newly diagnosed glioma. About the research overall: Vaccines were first given 4-6 weeks after radiotherapy alone, or with temozolomide cycles. Males made up about 62% and females 37.5% of treated patients, whose mean age was 40.4 years.

The time point denotes: week 35, safety follow-up. Each dose of the vaccine consisted of 300 ug of mutant IDH1 20-mer peptide, with topical imiquimod. Each patient was administered eight vaccinations, scheduled in weeks 1, 3, 5, 7, 11, 15, 19 and 23. V was pared by 1 base and J by 4 bases, with 11 bases between. This CDR3 comprises 15 residues. Germline lookup yields CDR1 LNHNV and CDR2 YYDKDF (reference sequence). Notes on this clone: Its antigen is as yet unknown.

TCRdb's table, derived via immunoSEQ multiplex PCR, lists solely in-frame clones and lacks some. Of around 32,000 clones listed, about four fifths are singletons. This TCR derives from a man between 35 and 55 years old with glioma. Some clones in this sample may be carry-over from other donors' samples. This specimen was PBMCs, taken from a glioma patient whose treatment included an IDH1 peptide vaccine. The J gene is TRBJ1-5, the V gene TRBV15, with D possibly matching TRBD1 (5 bases). This chain's CDR3 is CATSRARGRNQPQHF. CDR3 nucleotide sequence: TGTGCCACCAGCAGAGCACGGGGGAGGAATCAGCCCCAGCATTTT.